The entry below gives a single T cell receptor beta chain sequence along with its context. Antigen: not known. These data originate in a study of brain metastases from non-small cell lung cancer. Broader study findings: In roughly 64% of brain metastases, T-cell clones were expanded compared with matched primary tumors. Metastases had sparse T cells but largely shared repertoires with primaries.

The V and J ends lost 7 bases and 0 bases, in that order; junction bases with no gene match: 10. The germline gives CDR1 GTSNPN, CDR2 SVGIG (reference sequence). This CDR3 region has 15 residues. Some clones are missing from TCRdb's copy, which holds only in-frame ones; the method was immunoSEQ multiplex PCR. The data show 14,000 to 15,000 clones, over 80% seen once. This receptor was taken from a donor older than 35 with non-small cell lung cancer. This sequence joins TRBV30 and TRBJ2-7; 9 bases line up with TRBD2. The specimen was primary lung tumor tissue. CDR3 region: CASSRSSGDSYEQYF. The CDR3 bases are TGTGCCTCCTCCCGTTCTAGCGGGGACTCCTACGAGCAGTACTTC.